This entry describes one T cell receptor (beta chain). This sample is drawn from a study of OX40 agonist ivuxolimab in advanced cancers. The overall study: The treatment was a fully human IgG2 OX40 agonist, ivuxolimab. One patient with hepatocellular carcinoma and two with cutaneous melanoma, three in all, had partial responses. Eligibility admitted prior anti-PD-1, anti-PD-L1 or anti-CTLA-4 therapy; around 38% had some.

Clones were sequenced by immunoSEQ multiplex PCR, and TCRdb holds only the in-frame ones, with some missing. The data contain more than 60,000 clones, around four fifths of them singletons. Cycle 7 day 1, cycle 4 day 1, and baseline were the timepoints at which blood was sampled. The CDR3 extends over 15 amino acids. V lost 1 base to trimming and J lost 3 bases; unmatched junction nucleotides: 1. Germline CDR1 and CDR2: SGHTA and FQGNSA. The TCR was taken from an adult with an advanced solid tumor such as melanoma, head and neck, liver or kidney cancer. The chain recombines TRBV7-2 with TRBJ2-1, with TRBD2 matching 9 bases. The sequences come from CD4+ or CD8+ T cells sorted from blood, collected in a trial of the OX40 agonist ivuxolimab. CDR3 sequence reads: CASSLGLADYNEQFF. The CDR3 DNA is TGTGCCAGCAGCTTAGGACTAGCGGACTACAATGAGCAGTTCTTC.